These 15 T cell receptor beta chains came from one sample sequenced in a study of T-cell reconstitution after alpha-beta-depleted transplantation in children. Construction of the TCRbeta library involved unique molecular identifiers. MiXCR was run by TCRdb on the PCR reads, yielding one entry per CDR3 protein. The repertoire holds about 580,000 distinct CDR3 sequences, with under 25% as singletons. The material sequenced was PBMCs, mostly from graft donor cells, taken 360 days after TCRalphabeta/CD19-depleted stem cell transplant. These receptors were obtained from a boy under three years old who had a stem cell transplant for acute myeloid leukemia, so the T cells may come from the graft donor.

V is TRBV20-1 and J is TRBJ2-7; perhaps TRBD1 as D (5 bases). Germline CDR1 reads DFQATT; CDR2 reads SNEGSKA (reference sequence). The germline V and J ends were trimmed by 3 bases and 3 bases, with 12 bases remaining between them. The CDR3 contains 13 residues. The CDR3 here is CSARGQGLYEQYV. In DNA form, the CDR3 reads TGCAGTGCTAGGGGGCAGGGCCTCTACGAGCAGTACGTC.

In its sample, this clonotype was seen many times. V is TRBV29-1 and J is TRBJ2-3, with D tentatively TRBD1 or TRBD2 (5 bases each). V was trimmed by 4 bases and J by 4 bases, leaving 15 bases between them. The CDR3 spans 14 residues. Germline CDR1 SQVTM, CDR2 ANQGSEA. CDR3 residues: CSVGRNLGADTQYF. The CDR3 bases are TGCAGCGTTGGGAGGAACTTGGGGGCAGATACGCAGTATTTT.

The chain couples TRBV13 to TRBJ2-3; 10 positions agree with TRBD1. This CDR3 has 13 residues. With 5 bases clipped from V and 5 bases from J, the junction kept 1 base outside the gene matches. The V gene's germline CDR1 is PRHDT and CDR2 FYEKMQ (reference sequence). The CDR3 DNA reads TGTGCCAGCAGCCGGGACAGGGGAGATACGCAGTATTTT. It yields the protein CASSRDRGDTQYF.

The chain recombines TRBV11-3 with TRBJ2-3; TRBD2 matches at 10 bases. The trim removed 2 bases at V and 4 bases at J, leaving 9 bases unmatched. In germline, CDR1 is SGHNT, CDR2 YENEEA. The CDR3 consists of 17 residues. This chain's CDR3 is CASSLPTSGATPDTQYF. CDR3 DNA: TGTGCCAGCAGCTTACCCACTAGCGGGGCCACCCCAGATACGCAGTATTTT.

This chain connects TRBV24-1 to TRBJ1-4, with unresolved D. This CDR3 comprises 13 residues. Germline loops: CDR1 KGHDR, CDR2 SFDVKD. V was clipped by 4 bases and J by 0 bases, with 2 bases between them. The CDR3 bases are TGTGCCACCAGTGACCCAACTAATGAAAAACTGTTTTTT. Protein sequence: CATSDPTNEKLFF.

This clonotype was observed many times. CDR3 nucleotides: TGTGCCAGCAGCTCTAGACAGGGGGACACCGGGGAGCTGTTTTTT. Its protein is CASSSRQGDTGELFF. The chain links TRBV11-1 to TRBJ2-2, with 9 bases fitting TRBD1. Per germline, CDR1 SGHAT and CDR2 FQDESV (reference sequence). The CDR3 length is 15 residues. Losses at the gene ends were 4 bases for V and 3 bases for J; bases not matched to a gene: 3.

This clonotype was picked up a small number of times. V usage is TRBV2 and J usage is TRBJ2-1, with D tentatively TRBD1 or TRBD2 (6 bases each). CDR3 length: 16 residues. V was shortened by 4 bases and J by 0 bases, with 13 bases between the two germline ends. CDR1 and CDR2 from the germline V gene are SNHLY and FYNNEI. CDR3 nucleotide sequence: TGTGCCAGCAGTGTGGGGGGCTCAAGCTCCTACAATGAGCAGTTCTTC. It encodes CASSVGGSSSYNEQFF. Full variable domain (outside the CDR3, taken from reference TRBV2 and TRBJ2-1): EPEVTQTPSHQVTQMGQEVILRCVPISNHLYFYWYRQILGQKVEFLVSFYNNEISEKSEIFDDQFSVERPDGSNFTLKIRSTKLEDSAMYFCASSVGGSSSYNEQFFGPGTRLTVL.

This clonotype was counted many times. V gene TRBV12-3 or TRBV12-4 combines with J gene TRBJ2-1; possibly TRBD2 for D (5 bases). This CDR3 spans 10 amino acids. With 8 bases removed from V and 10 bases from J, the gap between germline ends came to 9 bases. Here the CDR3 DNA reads TGTGCCAGCCGCGGGCGGGAGCAGTTCTTC. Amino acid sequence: CASRGREQFF.

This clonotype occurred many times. The CDR3 sequence is CSGQETQNTEAFF. DNA of the CDR3: TGCAGCGGCCAGGAGACCCAAAACACTGAAGCTTTCTTT. The J gene is TRBJ1-1, the V gene TRBV29-1; D gene uncertain. Germline assignment: CDR1 SQVTM and CDR2 ANQGSEA. Trimming took off 7 bases at V and 2 bases at J, with 14 bases between the two ends. CDR3 length equals 13 residues.

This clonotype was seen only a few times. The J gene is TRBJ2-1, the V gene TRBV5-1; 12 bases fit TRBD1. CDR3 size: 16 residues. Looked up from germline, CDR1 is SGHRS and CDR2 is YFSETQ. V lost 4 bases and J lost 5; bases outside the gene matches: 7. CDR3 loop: CASSIGDRGPNNEQFF. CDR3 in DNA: TGCGCCAGCAGCATAGGGGACAGGGGGCCCAACAATGAGCAGTTCTTC.

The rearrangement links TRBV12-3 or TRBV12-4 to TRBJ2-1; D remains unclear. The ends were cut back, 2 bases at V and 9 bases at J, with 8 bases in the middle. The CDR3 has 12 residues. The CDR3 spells CASSLLGIEQFF. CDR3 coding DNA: TGTGCCAGCAGTTTACTGGGAATTGAGCAGTTCTTC.

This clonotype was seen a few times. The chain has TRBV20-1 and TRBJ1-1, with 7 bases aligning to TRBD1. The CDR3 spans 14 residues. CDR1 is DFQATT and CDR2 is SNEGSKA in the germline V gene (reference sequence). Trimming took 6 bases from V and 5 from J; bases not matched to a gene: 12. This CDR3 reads CSAPTTGKGTEAFF. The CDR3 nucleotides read TGCAGTGCCCCAACGACAGGGAAGGGGACTGAAGCTTTCTTT.

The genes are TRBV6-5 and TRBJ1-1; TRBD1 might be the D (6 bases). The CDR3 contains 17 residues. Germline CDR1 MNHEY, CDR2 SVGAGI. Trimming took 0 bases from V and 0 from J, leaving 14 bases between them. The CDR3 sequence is CASSYSRRGDMNTEAFF. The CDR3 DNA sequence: TGTGCCAGCAGTTACTCGAGAAGGGGGGATATGAACACTGAAGCTTTCTTT.

The DNA of the CDR3 is TGTGCCAGCAGCTCGGGACAGGGGGGCTATGGCTACACCTTC. Its translation: CASSSGQGGYGYTF. The gene calls are TRBV28 and TRBJ1-2, with TRBD1 matching over 11 bases. The CDR3 length is 14 residues. J was trimmed by 4 bases and V by 6 bases; bases with no gene match: 4. CDR1 is MDHEN and CDR2 is SYDVKM in the germline V gene.

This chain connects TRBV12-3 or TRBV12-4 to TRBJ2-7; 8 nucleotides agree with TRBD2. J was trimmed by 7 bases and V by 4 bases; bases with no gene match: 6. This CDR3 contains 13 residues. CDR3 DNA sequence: TGTGCCAGCAGTTCCCCGGGGGGGTATGAGCAGTACTTC. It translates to CASSSPGGYEQYF.